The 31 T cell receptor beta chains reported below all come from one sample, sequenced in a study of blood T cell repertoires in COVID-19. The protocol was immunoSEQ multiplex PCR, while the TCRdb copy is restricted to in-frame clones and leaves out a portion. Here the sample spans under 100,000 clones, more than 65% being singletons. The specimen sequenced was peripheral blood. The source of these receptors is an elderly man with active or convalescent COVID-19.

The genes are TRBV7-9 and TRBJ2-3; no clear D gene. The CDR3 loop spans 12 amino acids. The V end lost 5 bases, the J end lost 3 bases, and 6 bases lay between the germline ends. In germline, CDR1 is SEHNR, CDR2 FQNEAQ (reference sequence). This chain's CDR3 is CASSLYTDTQYF. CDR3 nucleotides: TGTGCCAGCAGCCTTTATACAGATACGCAGTATTTT.

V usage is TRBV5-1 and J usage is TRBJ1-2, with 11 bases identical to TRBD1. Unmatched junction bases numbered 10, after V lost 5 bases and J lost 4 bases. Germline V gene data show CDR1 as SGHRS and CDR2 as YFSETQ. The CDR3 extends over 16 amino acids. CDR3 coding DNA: TGCGCCAGCAGTAAACAGGGACAGGGGGGCTTCTATGGCTACACCTTC. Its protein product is CASSKQGQGGFYGYTF. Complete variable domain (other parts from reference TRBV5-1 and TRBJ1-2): KAGVTQTPRYLIKTRGQQVTLSCSPISGHRSVSWYQQTPGQGLQFLFEYFSETQRNKGNFPGRFSGRQFSNSRSEMNVSTLELGDSALYLCASSKQGQGGFYGYTFGSGTRLTVV.

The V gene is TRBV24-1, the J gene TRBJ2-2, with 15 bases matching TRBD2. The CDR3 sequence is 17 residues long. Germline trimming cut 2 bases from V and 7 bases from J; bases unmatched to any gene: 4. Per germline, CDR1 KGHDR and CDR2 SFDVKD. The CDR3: CATSDSGLAGGFGELFF. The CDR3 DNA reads TGTGCCACCAGTGATTCTGGACTAGCGGGGGGGTTCGGGGAGCTGTTTTTT.

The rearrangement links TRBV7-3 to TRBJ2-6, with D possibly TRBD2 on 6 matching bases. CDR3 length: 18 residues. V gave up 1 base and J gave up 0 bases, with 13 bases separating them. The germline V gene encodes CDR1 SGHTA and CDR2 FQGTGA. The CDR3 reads CASSLRTGVNSGANVLTF. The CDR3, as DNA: TGTGCCAGCAGCTTAAGGACGGGGGTCAACTCTGGGGCCAACGTCCTGACTTTC.

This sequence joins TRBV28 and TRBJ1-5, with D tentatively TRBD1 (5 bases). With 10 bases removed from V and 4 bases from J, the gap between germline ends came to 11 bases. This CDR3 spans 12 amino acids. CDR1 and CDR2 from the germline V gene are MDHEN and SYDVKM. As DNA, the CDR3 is TGTGCCACCCGACAGCCAAATCAGCCCCAGCATTTT. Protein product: CATRQPNQPQHF.

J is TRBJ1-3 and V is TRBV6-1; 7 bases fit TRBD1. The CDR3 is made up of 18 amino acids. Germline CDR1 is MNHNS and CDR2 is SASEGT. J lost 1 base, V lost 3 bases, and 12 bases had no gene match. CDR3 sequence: CASSERRGQVRSGNTIYF. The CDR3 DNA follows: TGTGCCAGCAGTGAGAGGAGGGGGCAGGTTAGATCTGGAAACACCATATATTTT.

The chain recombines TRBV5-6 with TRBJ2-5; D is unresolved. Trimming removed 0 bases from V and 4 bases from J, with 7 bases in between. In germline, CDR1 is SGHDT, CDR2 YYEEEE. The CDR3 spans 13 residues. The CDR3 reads CASSLVIPETQYF. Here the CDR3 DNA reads TGTGCCAGCAGCTTGGTAATTCCAGAGACCCAGTACTTC.

In nucleotides, the CDR3 is TGTGCCAGCAGCCCTAGCGGGGGCTACGAGCAGTACTTC. It encodes CASSPSGGYEQYF. The genes are TRBV7-9 and TRBJ2-7, with 10 nucleotides matching TRBD2. Germline CDR1 reads SEHNR; CDR2 reads FQNEAQ (reference sequence). The J segment lost 3 bases and the V segment lost 5 bases, leaving 1 base of the junction unmatched. The CDR3 is 13 amino acids.

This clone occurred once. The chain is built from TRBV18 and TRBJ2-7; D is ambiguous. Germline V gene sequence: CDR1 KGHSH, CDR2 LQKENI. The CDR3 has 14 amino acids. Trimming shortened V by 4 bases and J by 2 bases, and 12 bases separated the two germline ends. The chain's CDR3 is CASSLPPGPYEQYF. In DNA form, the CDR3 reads TGTGCCAGCTCACTACCGCCGGGTCCCTACGAGCAGTACTTC. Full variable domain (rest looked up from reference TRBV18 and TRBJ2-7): NAGVMQNPRHLVRRRGQEARLRCSPMKGHSHVYWYRQLPEEGLKFMVYLQKENIIDESGMPKERFSAEFPKEGPSILRIQQVVRGDSAAYFCASSLPPGPYEQYFGPGTRLTVT.

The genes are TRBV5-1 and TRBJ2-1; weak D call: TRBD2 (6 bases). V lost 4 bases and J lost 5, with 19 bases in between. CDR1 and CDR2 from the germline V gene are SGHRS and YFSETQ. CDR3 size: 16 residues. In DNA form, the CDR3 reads TGCGCCAGCAGCCCCTTATGGACGGGAGCCGACAATGAGCAGTTCTTC. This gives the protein CASSPLWTGADNEQFF.

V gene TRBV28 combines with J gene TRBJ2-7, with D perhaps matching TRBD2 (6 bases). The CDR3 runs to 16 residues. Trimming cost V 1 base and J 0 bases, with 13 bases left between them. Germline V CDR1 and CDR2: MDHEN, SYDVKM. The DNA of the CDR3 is TGTGCCAGCAGTTTATCCCGGGAGACCGCCTCCTACGAGCAGTACTTC. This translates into CASSLSRETASYEQYF.

The CDR3 sequence is CASSSDPGRGSYNEQFF. The CDR3 nucleotides are TGTGCCAGCAGCAGCGACCCCGGCAGGGGCTCCTACAATGAGCAGTTCTTC. The chain uses TRBV11-2 and TRBJ2-1, with a weak D call TRBD1 (6 bases). Germline V gene lookup returns CDR1 SGHAT and CDR2 FQNNGV. V shed 5 bases and J shed 0 bases, with 17 bases lying between them. This CDR3 is 17 amino acids long.

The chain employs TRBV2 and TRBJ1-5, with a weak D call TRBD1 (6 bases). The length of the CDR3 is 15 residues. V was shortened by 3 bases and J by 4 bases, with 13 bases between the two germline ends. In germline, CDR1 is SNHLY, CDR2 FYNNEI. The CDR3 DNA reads TGTGCCAGCAGTGATTGGGCGAGGGGGAATCAGCCCCAGCATTTT. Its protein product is CASSDWARGNQPQHF.

The CDR3 spells CASSLVVGAPNEKLFF. The CDR3 DNA follows: TGTGCCAGCAGCTTGGTTGTTGGGGCACCCAATGAAAAACTGTTTTTT. The rearrangement joins TRBV7-9 to TRBJ1-4; tentative D call: TRBD1 (5 bases). The ends were cut back, 3 bases at V and 5 bases at J, with 16 bases in the middle. The CDR3 has 16 amino acids. Per germline, CDR1 SEHNR and CDR2 FQNEAQ (reference sequence).

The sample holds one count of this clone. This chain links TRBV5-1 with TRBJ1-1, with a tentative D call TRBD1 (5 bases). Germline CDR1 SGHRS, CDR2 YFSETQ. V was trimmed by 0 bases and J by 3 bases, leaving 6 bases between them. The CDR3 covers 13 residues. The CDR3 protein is CASSLETDTEAFF. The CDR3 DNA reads TGCGCCAGCAGCTTGGAGACAGACACTGAAGCTTTCTTT.

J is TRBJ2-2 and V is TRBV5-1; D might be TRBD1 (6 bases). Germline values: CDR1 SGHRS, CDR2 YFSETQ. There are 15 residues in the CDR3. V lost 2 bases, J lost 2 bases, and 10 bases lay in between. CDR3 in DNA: TGCGCCAGCAGCTTAGCAGGGACAAACACCGGGGAGCTGTTTTTT. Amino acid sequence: CASSLAGTNTGELFF. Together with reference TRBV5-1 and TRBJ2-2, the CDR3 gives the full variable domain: KAGVTQTPRYLIKTRGQQVTLSCSPISGHRSVSWYQQTPGQGLQFLFEYFSETQRNKGNFPGRFSGRQFSNSRSEMNVSTLELGDSALYLCASSLAGTNTGELFFGEGSRLTVL.

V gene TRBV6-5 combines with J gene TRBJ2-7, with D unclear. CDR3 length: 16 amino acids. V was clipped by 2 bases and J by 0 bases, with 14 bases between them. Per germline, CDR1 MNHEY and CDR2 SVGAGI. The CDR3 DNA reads TGTGCCAGCAGTTACAGTCCCTCCTGGAGCTCCTACGAGCAGTACTTC. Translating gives CASSYSPSWSSYEQYF.

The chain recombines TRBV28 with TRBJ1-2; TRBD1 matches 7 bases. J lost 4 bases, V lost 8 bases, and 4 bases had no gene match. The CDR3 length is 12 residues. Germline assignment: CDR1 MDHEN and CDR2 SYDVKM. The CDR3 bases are TGTGCCAGCCAGACAGGGTTCTATGGCTACACCTTC. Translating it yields CASQTGFYGYTF.

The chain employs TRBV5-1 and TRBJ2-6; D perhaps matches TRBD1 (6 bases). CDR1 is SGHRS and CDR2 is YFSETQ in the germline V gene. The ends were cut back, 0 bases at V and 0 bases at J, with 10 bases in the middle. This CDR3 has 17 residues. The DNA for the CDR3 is TGCGCCAGCAGCTTGGTGGTGGGGGCCTCTGGGGCCAACGTCCTGACTTTC. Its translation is CASSLVVGASGANVLTF.

The CDR3 spells CASSSATVTWGYTF. For the CDR3, the DNA is TGTGCCAGCAGTTCAGCGACCGTCACCTGGGGCTACACCTTC. The chain uses TRBV28 and TRBJ1-2; D is uncertain. The V and J ends lost 4 bases and 8 bases respectively, with 17 bases between them. Germline V gives CDR1 MDHEN, CDR2 SYDVKM. The CDR3 runs to 14 residues.

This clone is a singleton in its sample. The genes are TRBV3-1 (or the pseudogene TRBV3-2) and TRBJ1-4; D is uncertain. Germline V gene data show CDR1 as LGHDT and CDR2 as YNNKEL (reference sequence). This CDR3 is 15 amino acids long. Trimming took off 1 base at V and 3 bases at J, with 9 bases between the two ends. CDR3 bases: TGTGCCAGCAGCCAAGGGAATCAGGCTAATGAAAAACTGTTTTTT. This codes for CASSQGNQANEKLFF.

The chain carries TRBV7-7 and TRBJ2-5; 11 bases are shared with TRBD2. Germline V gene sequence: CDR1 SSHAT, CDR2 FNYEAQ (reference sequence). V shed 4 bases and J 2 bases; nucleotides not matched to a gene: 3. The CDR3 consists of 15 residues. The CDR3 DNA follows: TGTGCCAGCAGCTATGGGACTAGCGGTCAAGAGACCCAGTACTTC. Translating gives CASSYGTSGQETQYF.

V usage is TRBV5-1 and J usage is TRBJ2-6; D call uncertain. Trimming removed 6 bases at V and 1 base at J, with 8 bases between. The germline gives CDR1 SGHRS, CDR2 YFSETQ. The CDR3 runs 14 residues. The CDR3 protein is CASTRDSGANVLTF. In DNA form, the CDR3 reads TGCGCCAGCACCCGAGATTCTGGGGCCAACGTCCTGACTTTC. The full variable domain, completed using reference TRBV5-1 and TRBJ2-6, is KAGVTQTPRYLIKTRGQQVTLSCSPISGHRSVSWYQQTPGQGLQFLFEYFSETQRNKGNFPGRFSGRQFSNSRSEMNVSTLELGDSALYLCASTRDSGANVLTFGAGSRLTVL.

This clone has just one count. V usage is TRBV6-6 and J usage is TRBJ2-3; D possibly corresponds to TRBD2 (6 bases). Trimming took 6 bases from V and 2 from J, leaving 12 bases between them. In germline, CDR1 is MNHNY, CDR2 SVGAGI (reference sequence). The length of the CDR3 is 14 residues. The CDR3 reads CASRRDPNTDTQYF. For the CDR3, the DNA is TGTGCCAGCAGGCGGGACCCTAACACAGATACGCAGTATTTT.

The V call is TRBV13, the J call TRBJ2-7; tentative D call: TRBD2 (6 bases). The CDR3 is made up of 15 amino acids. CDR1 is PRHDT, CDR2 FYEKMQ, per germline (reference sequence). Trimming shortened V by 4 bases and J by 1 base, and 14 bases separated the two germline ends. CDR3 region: CASSSKRDWSYEQYF. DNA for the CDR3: TGTGCCAGCAGCTCCAAACGGGACTGGTCCTACGAGCAGTACTTC.

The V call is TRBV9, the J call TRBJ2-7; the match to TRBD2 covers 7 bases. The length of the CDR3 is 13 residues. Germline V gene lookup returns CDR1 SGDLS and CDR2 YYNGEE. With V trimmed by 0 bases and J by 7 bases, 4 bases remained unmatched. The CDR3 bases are TGTGCCAGCAGCGTAGTGACCGGGAGGGAGCAGTACTTC. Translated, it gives CASSVVTGREQYF.

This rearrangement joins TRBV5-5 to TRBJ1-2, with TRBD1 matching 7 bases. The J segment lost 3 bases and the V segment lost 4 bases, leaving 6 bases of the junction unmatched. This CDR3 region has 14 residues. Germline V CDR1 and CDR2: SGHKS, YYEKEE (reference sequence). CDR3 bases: TGTGCCAGCAGCCGCCAGGGGGTCGACTATGGCTACACCTTC. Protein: CASSRQGVDYGYTF.

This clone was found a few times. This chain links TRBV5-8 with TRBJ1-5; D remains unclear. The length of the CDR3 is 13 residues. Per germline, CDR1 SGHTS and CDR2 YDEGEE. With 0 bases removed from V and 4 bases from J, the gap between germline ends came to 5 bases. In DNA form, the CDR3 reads TGTGCCAGCAGCTTGGCCCAAAATCAGCCCCAGCATTTT. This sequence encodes CASSLAQNQPQHF.

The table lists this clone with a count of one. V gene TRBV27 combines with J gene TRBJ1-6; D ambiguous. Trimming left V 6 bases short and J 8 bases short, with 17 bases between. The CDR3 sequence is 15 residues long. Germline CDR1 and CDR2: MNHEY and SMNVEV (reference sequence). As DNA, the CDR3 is TGTGCCAGCAGGGACGGGAGGGTAATAGATTCACCCCTCCACTTT. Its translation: CASRDGRVIDSPLHF.

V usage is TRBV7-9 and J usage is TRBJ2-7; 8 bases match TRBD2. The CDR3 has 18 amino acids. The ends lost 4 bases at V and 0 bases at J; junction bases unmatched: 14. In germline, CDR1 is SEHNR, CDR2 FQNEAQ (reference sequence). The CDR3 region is CASSSPGAGGRNSYEQYF. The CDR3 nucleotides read TGTGCCAGCAGCTCCCCTGGGGCGGGGGGCCGGAACTCCTACGAGCAGTACTTC.

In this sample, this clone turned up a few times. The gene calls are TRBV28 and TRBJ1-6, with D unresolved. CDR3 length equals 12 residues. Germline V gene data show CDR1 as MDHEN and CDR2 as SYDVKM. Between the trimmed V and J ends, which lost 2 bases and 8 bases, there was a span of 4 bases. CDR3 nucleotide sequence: TGTGCCAGCAGTTTAGAGTATTCACCCCTCCACTTT. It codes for CASSLEYSPLHF.